The present T cell receptor beta chain was sequenced within a study of response to subunit inactivated influenza vaccine. TCRdb itself ran the RT-PCR reads through MiXCR, one entry per CDR3 protein. The sample contains 400,000 to 650,000 distinct CDR3 sequences, 6.5% to 8% of which appear only once. This clonotype was seen a few times. Antigen specificity is unknown. Study-wide points: Every seasonal influenza vaccination brings in few new T cells, the authors suggested.

The sequences come from PBMCs from blood, collected around 25 months after vaccination. The origin of this receptor is a man aged 45-69 years who received an inactivated influenza vaccine.

CDR3 nucleotide sequence: TGTGCCAGCAGCTTAGTGGGAGAGGGAGATACGCAGTATTTT. It is translated as CASSLVGEGDTQYF. The rearrangement links TRBV7-2 to TRBJ2-3, with D maybe TRBD2 (5 bases). CDR1 is SGHTA and CDR2 is FQGNSA in the germline V gene. Deletions cut 1 base from V and 5 bases from J, with 10 bases between. The CDR3 contains 14 residues.